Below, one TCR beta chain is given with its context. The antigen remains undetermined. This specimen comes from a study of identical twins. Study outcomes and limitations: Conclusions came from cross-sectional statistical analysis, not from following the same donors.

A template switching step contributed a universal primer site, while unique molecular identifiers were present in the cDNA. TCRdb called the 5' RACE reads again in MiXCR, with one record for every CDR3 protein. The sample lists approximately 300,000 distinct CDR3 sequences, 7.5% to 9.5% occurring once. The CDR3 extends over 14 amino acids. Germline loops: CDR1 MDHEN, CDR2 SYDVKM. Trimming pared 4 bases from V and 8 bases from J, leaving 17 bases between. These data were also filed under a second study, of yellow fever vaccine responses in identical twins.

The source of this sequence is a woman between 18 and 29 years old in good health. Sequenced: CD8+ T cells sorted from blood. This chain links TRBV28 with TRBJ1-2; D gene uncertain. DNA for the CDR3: TGTGCCAGCAGTTCCCTGGACGGGCTGCCGGGCTACACCTTC. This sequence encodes CASSSLDGLPGYTF.